The 20 T cell receptor beta chains presented below share a single source sample, sequenced in a study of blood T cell repertoires in COVID-19. Only in-frame clones appear in the TCRdb table, and some are missing; sequencing was by immunoSEQ multiplex PCR. In the table there are fewer than 300,000 clones, approximately 90% of which are singletons. Sequenced sample: PBMCs or T cells enriched from blood (not recorded which). Receptor source: a woman aged 40 to 55 with acute COVID-19.

This chain links TRBV7-9 with TRBJ2-6, with 8 bases identical to TRBD1. This CDR3 spans 17 amino acids. Germline V gives CDR1 SEHNR, CDR2 FQNEAQ (reference sequence). V lost 6 bases to trimming and J lost 0 bases; unmatched junction nucleotides: 7. The CDR3: CASSLQGVHSGANVLTF. CDR3 nucleotide sequence: TGTGCCAGCAGTTTACAGGGGGTGCACTCTGGGGCCAACGTCCTGACTTTC.

This chain connects TRBV27 to TRBJ2-7; 8 positions match TRBD1. The trim removed 6 bases at V and 5 bases at J, leaving 12 bases unmatched. This CDR3 has 15 residues. Germline V gene lookup returns CDR1 MNHEY and CDR2 SMNVEV (reference sequence). The CDR3 coding sequence is TGTGCCAGCAGCCCTACGATTTCGACAGGGGACGAGCAGTACTTC. Protein: CASSPTISTGDEQYF.

This chain uses TRBV5-8 with TRBJ2-7; no clear D gene. CDR1 and CDR2 from the germline V gene are SGHTS and YDEGEE. The V and J ends lost 1 base and 3 bases respectively, with 11 bases between them. CDR3 length: 14 amino acids. For the CDR3, the DNA is TGTGCCAGCAGCTTGTTGGGCAGAGACTACGAGCAGTACTTC. It is translated as CASSLLGRDYEQYF.

This chain uses TRBV4-2 with TRBJ2-1, with TRBD1 matching over 9 bases. Germline V lookup: CDR1 LGHNA, CDR2 YNFKEQ. The CDR3 is 15 amino acids. V lost 6 bases, J lost 9 bases, and 12 bases stayed unmatched. The CDR3 sequence is CASSPAGQGTFEQFF. DNA for the CDR3: TGTGCCAGCAGTCCTGCGGGACAGGGTACTTTTGAGCAGTTCTTC.

J is TRBJ1-1 and V is TRBV15; TRBD1 might be the D (6 bases). V lost 5 bases, J lost 0 bases, and 25 bases lay in between. Germline V gene sequence: CDR1 LNHNV, CDR2 YYDKDF (reference sequence). The CDR3 totals 19 residues. The CDR3 nucleotides are TGTGCCACCAGCGCAGAGCAGGCGGTAGGGGGACAAATGAACACTGAAGCTTTCTTT. Protein product: CATSAEQAVGGQMNTEAFF. The full variable domain, in which reference TRBV15 and TRBJ1-1 provide the parts outside the CDR3, is DAMVIQNPRYQVTQFGKPVTLSCSQTLNHNVMYWYQQKSSQAPKLLFHYYDKDFNNEADTPDNFQSRRPNTSFCFLDIRSPGLGDTAMYLCATSAEQAVGGQMNTEAFFGQGTRLTVV.

V and J are TRBV12-3 or TRBV12-4 and TRBJ2-7, with D unresolved. The CDR3 is 13 amino acids. Trimming removed 6 bases at V and 6 bases at J, with 15 bases between. DNA for the CDR3: TGTGCCAGCAGCCCATTACCCAGTGCCGAGCAGTACTTC. Its translation: CASSPLPSAEQYF.

The chain joins TRBV11-2 to TRBJ2-1, with 8 bases aligning to TRBD2. This CDR3 is 14 amino acids long. V lost 5 bases and J lost 7; bases outside the gene matches: 7. CDR1 is SGHAT, CDR2 FQNNGV, per germline. The CDR3 reads CASSVTIAGNEQFF. The CDR3 region has the DNA TGTGCCAGCAGCGTAACCATAGCGGGGAATGAGCAGTTCTTC.

V usage is TRBV7-2 and J usage is TRBJ2-3; TRBD2 might be the D (7 bases). Trimming removed 1 base from V and 0 bases from J, with 17 bases in between. The germline V gene encodes CDR1 SGHTA and CDR2 FQGNSA. This CDR3 comprises 18 residues. CDR3 DNA sequence: TGTGCCAGCAGCTTAGTCGGGGCGGGGGCCCTAAGCACAGATACGCAGTATTTT. Translating it yields CASSLVGAGALSTDTQYF.

As DNA, the CDR3 is TGTGCCAGCAGCTTGGTGGGGGCCGGGAGCTACACCTTC. Protein product: CASSLVGAGSYTF. The gene calls are TRBV5-6 and TRBJ1-2; TRBD1 might be the D (6 bases). The germline CDR1 and CDR2 sequences are SGHDT and YYEEEE. The CDR3 runs 13 residues. Deletions cut 0 bases from V and 9 bases from J, with 12 bases between. Using reference TRBV5-6 and TRBJ1-2 for the parts outside the CDR3, the full variable domain is DAGVTQSPTHLIKTRGQQVTLRCSPKSGHDTVSWYQQALGQGPQFIFQYYEEEERQRGNFPDRFSGHQFPNYSSELNVNALLLGDSALYLCASSLVGAGSYTFGSGTRLTVV.

The chain uses TRBV5-8 and TRBJ2-1; possibly TRBD2 for D (5 bases). This CDR3 region has 16 residues. Trimming stripped 3 bases from V and 5 bases from J, with 18 bases between. Germline CDR1 reads SGHTS; CDR2 reads YDEGEE. This CDR3 reads CASSSGPLAVNNEQFF. CDR3 nucleotides: TGTGCCAGCAGCTCGGGTCCCCTAGCTGTGAACAATGAGCAGTTCTTC.

V is TRBV5-6 and J is TRBJ2-7, with D possibly matching TRBD1 (5 bases). Germline V lookup: CDR1 SGHDT, CDR2 YYEEEE. The V end was cut by 0 bases, the J end by 0 bases, with 13 bases between. This CDR3 has 16 amino acids. CDR3 protein: CASSLDHRQSSYEQYF. CDR3 coding DNA: TGTGCCAGCAGCTTGGATCACAGGCAAAGCTCCTACGAGCAGTACTTC.

The CDR3 DNA reads as TGTGCCAGCAGTCAACTAGCGAGGAATGAGCAGTTCTTC. Translating gives CASSQLARNEQFF. The rearrangement links TRBV12-3 or TRBV12-4 to TRBJ2-1; 7 positions agree with TRBD2. There are 13 residues in the CDR3. V shed 5 bases, J shed 7 bases, and the junction held 5 bases outside the gene matches.

Points on this clone: The missing conserved phenylalanine or tryptophan at the end of this CDR3 makes a read error likely. The DNA is omitted, as the CDR3 cannot be located on it reliably, and the CDR3 follows TCRdb's listing. The chain combines TRBV12-3 or TRBV12-4 with TRBJ1-4; the table's D call, TRBD1, was not checked against the DNA. The CDR3 region is 12 residues in length, termini included. CDR3 protein: CASSLGFRGIQV.

The rearrangement uses TRBV2 and TRBJ1-1; 10 bases are shared with TRBD1. Germline-derived CDR1 and CDR2 are SNHLY and FYNNEI. The junction had 4 bases not matched to a gene; V was cut back by 5 bases and J by 1 base. The CDR3 extends over 15 amino acids. The CDR3 bases are TGTGCCAGCAGTTTCCGACAGGGGGCGAACACTGAAGCTTTCTTT. As protein: CASSFRQGANTEAFF.

The V gene is TRBV24-1, the J gene TRBJ1-2; 9 nucleotides match TRBD1. Looked up from germline, CDR1 is KGHDR and CDR2 is SFDVKD. This CDR3 contains 17 residues. V lost 3 bases to trimming and J lost 4 bases; unmatched junction nucleotides: 11. The CDR3 spells CATSDPGSQGAGYGYTF. In DNA form, the CDR3 reads TGTGCCACCAGTGATCCTGGTTCACAGGGGGCTGGCTATGGCTACACCTTC.

The chain uses TRBV9 and TRBJ1-1; 8 nucleotides agree with TRBD1. The CDR3 sequence is 14 residues long. J was trimmed by 3 bases and V by 4 bases; bases with no gene match: 5. Germline V gene lookup returns CDR1 SGDLS and CDR2 YYNGEE. As DNA, the CDR3 is TGTGCCAGCAGCTCCGGACAGGGATACACTGAAGCTTTCTTT. Amino acids: CASSSGQGYTEAFF.

The V and J genes are TRBV21-1 and TRBJ1-1; the table's TRBD1 call for D was not verified on the DNA. TRBV21-1 is a recognized pseudogene. The CDR3 covers 14 residues. CDR3 sequence reads: CASRGQRTTTEAFF. CDR3 DNA sequence: TGTGCCAGCCGGGGACAGCGGACAACCACTGAAGCTTTCTTT.

The J gene is TRBJ1-3, the V gene TRBV6-1; 7 bases are a match to TRBD1. The CDR3 runs to 17 residues. In germline, CDR1 is MNHNS, CDR2 SASEGT. The junction had 13 bases not matched to a gene; V was cut back by 3 bases and J by 5 bases. CDR3 amino acids: CASSEIFRGKNRNTIYF. For the CDR3, the DNA is TGTGCCAGCAGTGAGATCTTCAGGGGGAAAAATCGAAACACCATATATTTT.

V usage is TRBV5-1 and J usage is TRBJ2-1; no definite D call. Trimming took 4 bases from V and 8 from J, leaving 16 bases between them. From germline, CDR1 is SGHRS and CDR2 YFSETQ. The CDR3 covers 14 residues. CDR3 loop: CASSPERVYDEQFF. In DNA, the CDR3 is TGCGCCAGCAGCCCGGAACGGGTGTACGATGAGCAGTTCTTC. Complete variable domain (other parts from reference TRBV5-1 and TRBJ2-1): KAGVTQTPRYLIKTRGQQVTLSCSPISGHRSVSWYQQTPGQGLQFLFEYFSETQRNKGNFPGRFSGRQFSNSRSEMNVSTLELGDSALYLCASSPERVYDEQFFGPGTRLTVL.

The rearrangement joins TRBV19 to TRBJ2-4; possibly TRBD1 for D (6 bases). The length of the CDR3 is 16 residues. The V gene's germline CDR1 is LNHDA and CDR2 SQIVND (reference sequence). The V and J ends lost 6 bases and 7 bases respectively, with 22 bases between them. DNA for the CDR3: TGTGCCAGTAGGGTAACAGGGACGGCAATATCGAACATTCAGTACTTC. Protein product: CASRVTGTAISNIQYF.